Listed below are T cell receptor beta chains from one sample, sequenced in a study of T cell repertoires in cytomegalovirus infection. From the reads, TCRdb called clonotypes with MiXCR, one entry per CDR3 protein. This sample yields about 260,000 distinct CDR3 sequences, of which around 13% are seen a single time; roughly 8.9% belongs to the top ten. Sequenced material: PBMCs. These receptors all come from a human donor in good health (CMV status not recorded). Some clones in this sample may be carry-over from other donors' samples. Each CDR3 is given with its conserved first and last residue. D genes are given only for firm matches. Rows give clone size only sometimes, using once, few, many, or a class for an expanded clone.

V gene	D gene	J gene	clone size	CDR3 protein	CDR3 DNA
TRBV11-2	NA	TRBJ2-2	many	CASSHQEGATGELFF	TGTGCCAGCAGCCACCAGGAGGGAGCAACCGGGGAGCTGTTTTTT
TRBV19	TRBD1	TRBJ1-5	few	CASSIDRDRGGNQPQHF	TGTGCCAGTAGTATAGATCGGGACAGGGGTGGCAATCAGCCCCAGCATTTT
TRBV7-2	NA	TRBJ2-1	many	CASTPGPKASYNEQFF	TGTGCCAGCACCCCGGGGCCCAAGGCGAGCTACAATGAGCAGTTCTTC
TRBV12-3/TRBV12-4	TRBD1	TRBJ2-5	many	CASTLGQGGGETQYF	TGTGCCAGCACCCTGGGACAGGGGGGAGGAGAGACCCAGTACTTC
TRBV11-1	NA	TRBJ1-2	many	CASSRGGTGRDYGYTF	TGTGCCAGCAGCAGAGGGGGTACGGGGCGTGACTATGGCTACACCTTC
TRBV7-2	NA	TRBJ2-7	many	CASSLTHTLPYYEQYF	TGTGCCAGCAGCCTAACACATACCCTACCTTACTACGAGCAGTACTTC
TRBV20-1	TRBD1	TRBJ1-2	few	CSAPLGTGDGYTF	TGCAGTGCCCCCCTCGGGACAGGCGATGGCTACACCTTC
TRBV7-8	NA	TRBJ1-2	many	CASSLALSGRNYGYTF	TGTGCCAGCAGCTTAGCGCTATCTGGACGGAACTATGGCTACACCTTC
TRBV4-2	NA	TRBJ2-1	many	CASSEGGEPAYNEQFF	TGTGCCAGCAGCGAAGGGGGGGAGCCCGCCTACAATGAGCAGTTCTTC
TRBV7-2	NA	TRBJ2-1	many	CASCNGLAGNNEQFF	TGTGCCAGCTGCAATGGTCTAGCCGGAAACAATGAGCAGTTCTTC
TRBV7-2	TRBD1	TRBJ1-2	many	CASSLARDRGGYGYTF	TGTGCCAGCAGCTTAGCGCGGGACAGGGGAGGCTATGGCTACACCTTC
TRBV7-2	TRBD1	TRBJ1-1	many	CASSPYRGQTEAFF	TGTGCCAGCAGCCCGTACAGGGGGCAGACTGAAGCTTTCTTT
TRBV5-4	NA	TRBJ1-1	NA	CASSLGSGGGVAFF	TGTGCCAGCAGCTTGGGCTCCGGAGGGGGTGTCGCTTTCTTT
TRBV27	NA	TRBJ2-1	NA	CASSLVVAAVNEQFF	TGTGCCAGCAGCCTCGTGGTAGCGGCTGTGAATGAGCAGTTCTTC
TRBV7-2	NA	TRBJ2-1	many	CASSWVQRSSYNEQFF	TGTGCCAGCAGCTGGGTCCAGCGGAGCTCCTACAATGAGCAGTTCTTC
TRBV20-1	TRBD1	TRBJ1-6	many	CSAAGTEVSPLHF	TGCAGTGCGGCCGGGACAGAGGTTTCACCCCTCCACTTT
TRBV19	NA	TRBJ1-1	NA	CASSLGKLFEAFF	TGTGCCAGTTCTCTCGGAAAGTTATTCGAAGCTTTCTTT
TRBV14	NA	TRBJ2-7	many	CASSQDQFWGQYF	TGTGCCAGCAGCCAAGATCAATTTTGGGGGCAGTACTTC
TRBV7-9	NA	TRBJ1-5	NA	CASSLSEYNQPQHF	TGTGCCAGCAGCTTGTCAGAATATAATCAGCCCCAGCATTTT
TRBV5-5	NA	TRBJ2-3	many	CASSPDGFTGTDTQYF	TGTGCCAGCAGCCCCGACGGGTTTACTGGCACAGATACGCAGTATTTT
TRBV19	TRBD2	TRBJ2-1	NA	CASSGLAGVYEQFF	TGTGCCAGTAGCGGACTAGCGGGAGTCTATGAGCAGTTCTTC
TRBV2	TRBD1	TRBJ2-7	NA	CASRLDRGLSEQYF	TGTGCCAGCAGGCTGGACAGGGGGCTGAGTGAGCAGTACTTC
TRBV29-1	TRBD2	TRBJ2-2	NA	CSAGRGGGELFF	TGCAGCGCCGGACGGGGGGGTGGGGAGCTGTTTTTT
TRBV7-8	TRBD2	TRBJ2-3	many	CASSRKGLAGARGTDTQYF	TGTGCCAGCAGCCGAAAAGGACTAGCGGGAGCTCGCGGCACAGATACGCAGTATTTT
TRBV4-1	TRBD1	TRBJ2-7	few	CASSQAPGQGSYEQYF	TGTGCCAGCAGCCAAGCCCCGGGACAGGGATCCTACGAGCAGTACTTC
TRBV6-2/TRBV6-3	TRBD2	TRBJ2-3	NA	CASSQAGGLRETQYF	TGTGCCAGCAGTCAAGCGGGAGGCTTAAGGGAGACGCAGTATTTT
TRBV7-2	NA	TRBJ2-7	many	CASSSAVVEQYF	TGTGCCAGCAGCTCAGCGGTCGTCGAGCAGTACTTC
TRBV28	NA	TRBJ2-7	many	CASSLTFRRNSYEQYF	TGTGCCAGCAGTTTAACGTTCCGACGGAACTCCTACGAGCAGTACTTC
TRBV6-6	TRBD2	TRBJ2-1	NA	CASDQRDRGWNEQFF	TGTGCCAGCGATCAGCGGGACCGGGGTTGGAATGAGCAGTTCTTC
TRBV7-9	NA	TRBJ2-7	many	CASSLSQYPYEQYF	TGTGCCAGCAGCTTAAGTCAGTACCCCTACGAGCAGTACTTC
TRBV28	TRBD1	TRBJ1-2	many	CASTSPGQGASYTF	TGTGCCAGCACCTCCCCGGGACAGGGGGCGAGCTACACCTTC
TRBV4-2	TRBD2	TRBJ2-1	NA	CASSQAGGSMNEQFF	TGTGCCAGCAGTCAAGCGGGGGGGAGCATGAATGAGCAGTTCTTC
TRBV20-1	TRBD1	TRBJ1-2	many	CSAPQGARSDGYTF	TGCAGTGCTCCCCAGGGGGCGCGAAGTGATGGCTACACCTTC
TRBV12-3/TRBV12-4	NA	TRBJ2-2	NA	CASSSGYGELFF	TGTGCCAGCAGTTCAGGGTACGGGGAGCTGTTTTTT
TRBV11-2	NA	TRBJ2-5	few	CASSQEVKETQYF	TGTGCCAGCAGCCAAGAAGTGAAAGAGACCCAGTACTTC